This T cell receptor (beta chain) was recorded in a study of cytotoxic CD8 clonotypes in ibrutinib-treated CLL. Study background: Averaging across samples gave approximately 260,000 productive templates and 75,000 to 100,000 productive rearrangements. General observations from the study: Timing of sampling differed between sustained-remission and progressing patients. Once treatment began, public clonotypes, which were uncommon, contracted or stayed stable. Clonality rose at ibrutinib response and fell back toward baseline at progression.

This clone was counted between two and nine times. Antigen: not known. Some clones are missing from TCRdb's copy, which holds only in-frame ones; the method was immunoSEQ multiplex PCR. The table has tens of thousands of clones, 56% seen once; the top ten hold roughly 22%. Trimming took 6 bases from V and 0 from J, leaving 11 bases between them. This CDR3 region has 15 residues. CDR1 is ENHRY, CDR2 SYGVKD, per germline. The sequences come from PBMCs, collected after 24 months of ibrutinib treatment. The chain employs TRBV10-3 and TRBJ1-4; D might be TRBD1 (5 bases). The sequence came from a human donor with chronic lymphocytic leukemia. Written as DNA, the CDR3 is TGTGCCATCAGCTTGACGGGGGCAACTAATGAAAAACTGTTTTTT. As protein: CAISLTGATNEKLFF.